These T cell receptor beta chains were read from a single sample in a study of cytomegalovirus exposure and HLA in healthy donors. Libraries were prepared by immunoSEQ multiplex PCR; TCRdb keeps only in-frame clonotypes and omits some of them. This sample lists 95,000 to 150,000 clones; its ten largest clones have approximately 0.93%. Sequenced material: PBMCs. These receptors all stem from a man aged 18 to 35 in good health and CMV-seronegative. Both conserved end residues are part of each CDR3. A D gene is named only where the DNA matches it firmly.

TGTGCCAGCAGCCCCACGACAGATGGCACAGATACGCAGTATTTT	CASSPTTDGTDTQYF	NA	TRBV7-8	TRBJ2-3
TGTGCCAGCAGCCGGACAGGGGGCAGGAACACTGAAGCTTTCTTT	CASSRTGGRNTEAFF	TRBD1	TRBV6-1	TRBJ1-1
TGCGCCAGCAGCTTGGGCAGGGAGGCAGATACGCAGTATTTT	CASSLGREADTQYF	NA	TRBV5-1	TRBJ2-3
TGTGCCAGCAGCCACGTACAAGCGGGATCGGTGAGAGAGCAGTACTTC	CASSHVQAGSVREQYF	TRBD2	TRBV14	TRBJ2-7
TGCGCCAGCAGCCAAGTACTGCCGCCTCTAGGTCGATATGCGGACTATGGCTACACCTTC	CASSQVLPPLGRYADYGYTF	NA	TRBV4-1	TRBJ1-2
TGTGCCAGCTCACCACTTACCCGACAGGGCGATAATGAAAAACTGTTTTTT	CASSPLTRQGDNEKLFF	TRBD1	TRBV18	TRBJ1-4
TGTGCCAGCACCCTACGCCGGGACAGGGGAGACGAGCAGTACTTC	CASTLRRDRGDEQYF	TRBD1	TRBV11-2	TRBJ2-7
TGCGCCAGCGGGGCAGTAAGCTCCTACGAGCAGTACTTC	CASGAVSSYEQYF	NA	TRBV5-1	TRBJ2-7
TGTGCCAGCAGCCAGGATACAGGGAACACTGAAGCTTTCTTT	CASSQDTGNTEAFF	NA	TRBV4-2	TRBJ1-1
TGTGCCAGCAGCCCCGGCGGGGGTTTTGGAAACACCATATATTTT	CASSPGGGFGNTIYF	NA	TRBV9	TRBJ1-3